Detailed here is one T cell receptor beta chain. Its antigen is undetermined. The data belong to a study of cytomegalovirus exposure and HLA in healthy donors. Study summary: The roughly 700 first-cohort repertoires and the roughly 120 validation repertoires shared the same platform, a later analysis reported.

The CDR3 extends over 16 amino acids. Germline V gene lookup returns CDR1 SGHTA and CDR2 FQGNSA. With 5 bases removed from V and 0 bases from J, the gap between germline ends came to 16 bases. TCRdb keeps only in-frame clones here, not all; method: immunoSEQ multiplex PCR. The sample records about 150,000 clones, approximately 86% being singletons. Study-level points and caveats: Cytomegalovirus association was listed for about 170 TCR beta chains.

This clonotype originated in a man younger than 35 in good health and CMV-seropositive. The V gene is TRBV7-2, the J gene TRBJ1-2; a weak D match, TRBD1 (6 bases). Sequencing was carried out using PBMCs. The CDR3 loop is CASSAHPTGANYGYTF. CDR3 coding DNA: TGTGCCAGCAGCGCCCACCCGACAGGAGCTAACTATGGCTACACCTTC.